This entry is about one T cell receptor beta chain. The sample originates from a study of T cell repertoires in cytomegalovirus infection. One entry per CDR3 protein results from TCRdb running MiXCR on the reads. The repertoire includes 210,000 or so distinct CDR3 sequences, 6.5% of them detected once, and under 7.5% sits in the top ten. Germline V gene lookup returns CDR1 MDHEN and CDR2 SYDVKM. This CDR3 contains 14 residues. V was shortened by 5 bases and J by 2 bases, with 12 bases between the two germline ends. The TCR sequence derives from a human donor in good health (CMV status not recorded). Some clones in this sample may be carry-over from other donors' samples. The V and J genes are TRBV28 and TRBJ2-5; D is ambiguous. Material for sequencing was PBMCs. The CDR3, as DNA: TGTGCCAGCAGTCCCCCGAGCTTGCAAGAGACCCAGTACTTC. This encodes CASSPPSLQETQYF.